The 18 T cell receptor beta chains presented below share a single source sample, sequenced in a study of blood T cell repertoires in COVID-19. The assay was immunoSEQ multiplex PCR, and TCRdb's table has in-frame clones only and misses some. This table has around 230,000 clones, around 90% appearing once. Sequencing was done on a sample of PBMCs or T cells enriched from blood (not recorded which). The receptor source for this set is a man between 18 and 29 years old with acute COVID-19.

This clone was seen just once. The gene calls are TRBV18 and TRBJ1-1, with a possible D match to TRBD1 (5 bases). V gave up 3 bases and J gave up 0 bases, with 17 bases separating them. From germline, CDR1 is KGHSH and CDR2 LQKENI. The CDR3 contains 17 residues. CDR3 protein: CASSPSARTLMNTEAFF. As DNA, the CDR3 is TGTGCCAGCTCACCCTCAGCACGGACACTAATGAACACTGAAGCTTTCTTT.

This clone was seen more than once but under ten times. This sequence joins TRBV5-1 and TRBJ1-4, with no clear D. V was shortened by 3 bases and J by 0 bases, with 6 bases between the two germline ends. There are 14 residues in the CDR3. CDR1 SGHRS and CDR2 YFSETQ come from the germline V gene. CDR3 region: CASSSTTTNEKLFF. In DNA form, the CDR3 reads TGCGCCAGCAGCTCCACAACAACTAATGAAAAACTGTTTTTT.

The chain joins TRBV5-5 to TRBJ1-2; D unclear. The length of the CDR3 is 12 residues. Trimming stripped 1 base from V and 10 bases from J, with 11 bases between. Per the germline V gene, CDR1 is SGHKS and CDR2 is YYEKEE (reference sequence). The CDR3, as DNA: TGTGCCAGCAGCTTGTACAGCGGAGTCTACACCTTC. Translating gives CASSLYSGVYTF.

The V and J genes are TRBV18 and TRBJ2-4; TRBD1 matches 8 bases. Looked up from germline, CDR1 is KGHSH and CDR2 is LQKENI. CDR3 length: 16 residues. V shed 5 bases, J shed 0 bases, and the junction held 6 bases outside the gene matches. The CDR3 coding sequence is TGTGCCAGCTCAGCTACAGGGGGGACAGCCAAAAACATTCAGTACTTC. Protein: CASSATGGTAKNIQYF.

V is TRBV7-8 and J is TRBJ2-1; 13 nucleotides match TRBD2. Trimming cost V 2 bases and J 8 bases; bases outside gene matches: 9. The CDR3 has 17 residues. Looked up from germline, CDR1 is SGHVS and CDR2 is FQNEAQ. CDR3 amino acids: CASSLSRLAGGDDEQFF. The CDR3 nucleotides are TGTGCCAGCAGCTTATCCCGACTAGCGGGAGGTGATGATGAGCAGTTCTTC.

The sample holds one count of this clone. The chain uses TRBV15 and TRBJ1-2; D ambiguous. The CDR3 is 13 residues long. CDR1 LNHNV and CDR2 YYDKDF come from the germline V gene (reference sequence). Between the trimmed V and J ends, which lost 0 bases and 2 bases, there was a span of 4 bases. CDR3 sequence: CATSRDQNYGYTF. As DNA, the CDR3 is TGTGCCACCAGCAGAGATCAGAACTATGGCTACACCTTC.

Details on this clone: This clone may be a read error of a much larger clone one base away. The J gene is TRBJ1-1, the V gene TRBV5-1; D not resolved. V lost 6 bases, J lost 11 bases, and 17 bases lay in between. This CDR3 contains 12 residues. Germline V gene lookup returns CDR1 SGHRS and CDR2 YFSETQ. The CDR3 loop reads CASNQLNVPAFF. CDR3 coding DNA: TGCGCCAGCAACCAACTCAACGTGCCGGCTTTCTTT.

CDR3 nucleotides: TGCGCCAGCAGCTTGGCCGGACAGAACACAGATACGCAGTATTTT. Its translation is CASSLAGQNTDTQYF. The V call is TRBV5-1, the J call TRBJ2-3; D possibly corresponds to TRBD1 (6 bases). In germline, CDR1 is SGHRS, CDR2 YFSETQ. The CDR3 is 15 amino acids. V lost 0 bases and J lost 2, with 10 bases in between.

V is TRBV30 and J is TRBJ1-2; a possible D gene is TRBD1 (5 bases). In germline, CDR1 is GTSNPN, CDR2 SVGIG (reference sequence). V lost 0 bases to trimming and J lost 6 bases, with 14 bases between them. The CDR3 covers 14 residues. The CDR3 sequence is CAWSVSQGADGYTF. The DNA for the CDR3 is TGTGCCTGGAGTGTAAGCCAGGGTGCGGATGGCTACACCTTC.

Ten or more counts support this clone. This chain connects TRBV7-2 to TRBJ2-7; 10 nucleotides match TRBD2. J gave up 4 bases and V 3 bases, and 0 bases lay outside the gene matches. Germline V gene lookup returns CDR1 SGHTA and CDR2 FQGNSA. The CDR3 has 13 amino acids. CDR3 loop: CASSLTSGYEQYF. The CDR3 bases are TGTGCCAGCAGCTTGACTAGCGGGTACGAGCAGTACTTC.

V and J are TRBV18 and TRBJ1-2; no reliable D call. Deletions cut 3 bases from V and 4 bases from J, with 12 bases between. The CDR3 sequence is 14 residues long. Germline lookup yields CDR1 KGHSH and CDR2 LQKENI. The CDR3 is CASSPRQEGYGYTF. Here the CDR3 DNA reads TGTGCCAGCTCACCTAGGCAGGAGGGCTATGGCTACACCTTC. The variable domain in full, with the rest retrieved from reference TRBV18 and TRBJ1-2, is NAGVMQNPRHLVRRRGQEARLRCSPMKGHSHVYWYRQLPEEGLKFMVYLQKENIIDESGMPKERFSAEFPKEGPSILRIQQVVRGDSAAYFCASSPRQEGYGYTFGSGTRLTVV.

The CDR3 DNA is TGTGCCAGCAGTTACCCCGGACAGGGTAGCGAGCAGTACTTC. Translated: CASSYPGQGSEQYF. This rearrangement joins TRBV6-2 or TRBV6-3 to TRBJ2-7; 8 bases match TRBD1. Germline CDR1 MNHEY, CDR2 SVGEGT. Trimming at V came to 2 bases and at J to 6 bases, leaving 6 bases not matched to a gene. The CDR3 length is 14 residues.

CDR3: CASSEKRSSYNEQFF. The CDR3 nucleotides are TGTGCCAGCAGTGAAAAGCGGAGCTCCTACAATGAGCAGTTCTTC. The rearrangement links TRBV25-1 to TRBJ2-1; weak D call: TRBD2 (5 bases). The CDR3 sequence is 15 residues long. Germline CDR1 is MGHDK and CDR2 is SYGVNS. The ends were cut back, 2 bases at V and 0 bases at J, with 8 bases in the middle.

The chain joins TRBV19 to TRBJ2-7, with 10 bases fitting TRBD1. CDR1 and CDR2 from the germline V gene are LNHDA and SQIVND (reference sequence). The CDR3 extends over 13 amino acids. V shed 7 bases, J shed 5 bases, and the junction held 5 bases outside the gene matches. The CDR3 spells CASMGQGSNEQYF. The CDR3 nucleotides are TGTGCCAGTATGGGACAGGGGTCTAACGAGCAGTACTTC.

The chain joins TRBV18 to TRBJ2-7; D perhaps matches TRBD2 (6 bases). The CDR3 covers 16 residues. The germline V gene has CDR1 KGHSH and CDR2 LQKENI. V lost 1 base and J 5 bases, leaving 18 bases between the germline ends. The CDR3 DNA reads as TGTGCCAGCTCACCACTAATATCCGGGGGAAGGAACGAGCAGTACTTC. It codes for CASSPLISGGRNEQYF.

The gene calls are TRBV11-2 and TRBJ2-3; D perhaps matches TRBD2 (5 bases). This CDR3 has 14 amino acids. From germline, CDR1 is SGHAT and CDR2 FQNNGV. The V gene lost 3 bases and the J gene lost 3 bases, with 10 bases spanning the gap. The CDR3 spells CASSLGSATDTQYF. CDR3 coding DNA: TGTGCCAGCAGCTTGGGTAGCGCAACAGATACGCAGTATTTT.

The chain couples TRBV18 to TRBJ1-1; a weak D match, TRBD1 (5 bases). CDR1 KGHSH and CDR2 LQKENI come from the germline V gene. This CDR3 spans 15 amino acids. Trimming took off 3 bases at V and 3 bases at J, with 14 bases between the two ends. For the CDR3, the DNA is TGTGCCAGCTCACCGGGTCGGACATTTGACACTGAAGCTTTCTTT. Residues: CASSPGRTFDTEAFF.

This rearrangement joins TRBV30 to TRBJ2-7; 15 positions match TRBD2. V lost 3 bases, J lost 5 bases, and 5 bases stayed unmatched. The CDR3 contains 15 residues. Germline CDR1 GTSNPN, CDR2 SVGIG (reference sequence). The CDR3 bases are TGTGCCTGGAGGGGGACTAGCGGGAGGATCGACGAGCAGTACTTC. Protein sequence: CAWRGTSGRIDEQYF.